Detailed here is one TCR beta chain. The data originate from a study of radiotherapy plus CTLA-4 blockade in lung cancer. The CDR3 consists of 12 residues. Trimming took off 2 bases at V and 6 bases at J, with 5 bases between the two ends. Germline CDR1 reads SGHTA; CDR2 reads FQGNSA. Method: immunoSEQ multiplex PCR; TCRdb's copy keeps in-frame clones and lacks some. Seen here are about 39,000 clones, 79% observed once, and the top ten hold 23%. Sample: peripheral blood, taken from a patient treated with radiotherapy plus ipilimumab. The receptor was derived from a human donor with non-small cell lung cancer that progressed on radiotherapy plus ipilimumab. The rearrangement links TRBV7-2 to TRBJ1-5, with D unresolved. CDR3 nucleotide sequence: TGTGCCAGCAGCTTAACCAGTCAGCCCCAGCATTTT. It is translated as CASSLTSQPQHF.